This TCR beta chain was sequenced for a study of blood T cell repertoires in COVID-19. Study summary: Acute and convalescent COVID-19 samples came from the United States, Italy and Spain. PBMCs, B-cell-depleted T cells, or T cells provided the cDNA or gDNA that made up the material.

This CDR3 is 18 amino acids long. CDR1 is KGHDR, CDR2 SFDVKD, per germline. Trimming cost V 3 bases and J 5 bases; bases outside gene matches: 8. Cohort allocation depended upon clinical history that participants reported. Resolution of symptoms, clearance, or two negative PCRs was present in recovered Cohort 3 donors. Profiling relied on immunoSEQ multiplex PCR, and the TCRdb table lists in-frame clones only, not all of them. This sample has about 160,000 clones, with 88% found just once. Material: PBMCs or T cells enriched from blood (not recorded which). J is TRBJ2-1 and V is TRBV24-1, with TRBD2 matching 14 bases. This clonotype was sampled from a woman aged 45-60 years who had recovered from COVID-19. Here the CDR3 reads CATSDPGLAGGIDNEQFF. In DNA, the CDR3 is TGTGCCACCAGTGATCCCGGACTAGCGGGGGGAATCGACAATGAGCAGTTCTTC.